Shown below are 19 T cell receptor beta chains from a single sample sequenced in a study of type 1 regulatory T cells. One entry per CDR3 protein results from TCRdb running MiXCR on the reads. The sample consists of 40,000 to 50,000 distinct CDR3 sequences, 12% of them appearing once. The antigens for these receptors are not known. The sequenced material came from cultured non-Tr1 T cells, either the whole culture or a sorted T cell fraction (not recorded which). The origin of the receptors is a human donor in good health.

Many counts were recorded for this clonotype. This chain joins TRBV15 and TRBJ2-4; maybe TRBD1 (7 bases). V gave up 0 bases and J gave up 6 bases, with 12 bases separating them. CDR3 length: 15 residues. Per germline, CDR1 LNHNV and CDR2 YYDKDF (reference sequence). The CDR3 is CATSRDAGGGNIQYF. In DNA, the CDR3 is TGTGCCACCAGCAGAGATGCAGGGGGAGGAAACATTCAGTACTTC.

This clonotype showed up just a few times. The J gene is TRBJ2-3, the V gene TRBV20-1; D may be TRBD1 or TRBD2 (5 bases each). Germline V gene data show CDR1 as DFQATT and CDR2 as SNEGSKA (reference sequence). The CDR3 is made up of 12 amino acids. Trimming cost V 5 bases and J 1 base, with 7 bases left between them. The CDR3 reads CSARGGTDTQYF. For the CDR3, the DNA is TGCAGTGCTCGGGGCGGCACAGATACGCAGTATTTT.

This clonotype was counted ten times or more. CDR3 sequence (DNA): TGCAGTGCTAGAGACACCGGGACTAGCGGGGGACTTTCCTACAATGAGCAGTTCTTC. Translation: CSARDTGTSGGLSYNEQFF. V gene TRBV20-1 combines with J gene TRBJ2-1; 14 bases map to TRBD2. Germline V gene lookup returns CDR1 DFQATT and CDR2 SNEGSKA (reference sequence). This CDR3 has 19 amino acids. Losses at the gene ends were 0 bases for V and 1 base for J; bases not matched to a gene: 8.

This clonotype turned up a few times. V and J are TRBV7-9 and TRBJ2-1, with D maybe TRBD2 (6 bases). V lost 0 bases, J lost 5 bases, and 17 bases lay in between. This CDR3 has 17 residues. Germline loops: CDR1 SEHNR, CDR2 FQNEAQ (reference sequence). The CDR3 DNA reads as TGTGCCAGCAGCTTAGCGCGGGCCGCCAGGACTAACAATGAGCAGTTCTTC. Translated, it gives CASSLARAARTNNEQFF.

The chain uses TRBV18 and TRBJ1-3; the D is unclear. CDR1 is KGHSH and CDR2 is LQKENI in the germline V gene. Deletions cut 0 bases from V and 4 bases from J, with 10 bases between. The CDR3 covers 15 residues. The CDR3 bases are TGTGCCAGCTCACCACCAGCCCCAACCGGAAACACCATATATTTT. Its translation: CASSPPAPTGNTIYF.

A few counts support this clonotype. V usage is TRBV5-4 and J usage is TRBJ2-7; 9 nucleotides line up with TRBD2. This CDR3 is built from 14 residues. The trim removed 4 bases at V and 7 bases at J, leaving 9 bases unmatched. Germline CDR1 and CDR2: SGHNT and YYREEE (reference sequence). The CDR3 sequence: CASSILAGAREQYF. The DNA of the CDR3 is TGTGCCAGCAGCATTTTAGCGGGAGCTCGGGAGCAGTACTTC.

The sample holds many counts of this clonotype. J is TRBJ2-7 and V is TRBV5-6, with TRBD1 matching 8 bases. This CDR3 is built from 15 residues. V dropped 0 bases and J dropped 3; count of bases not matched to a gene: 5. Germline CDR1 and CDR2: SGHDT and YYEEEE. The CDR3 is CASSLGDRSDYEQYF. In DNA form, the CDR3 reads TGTGCCAGCAGCTTGGGGGACAGGTCTGACTACGAGCAGTACTTC.

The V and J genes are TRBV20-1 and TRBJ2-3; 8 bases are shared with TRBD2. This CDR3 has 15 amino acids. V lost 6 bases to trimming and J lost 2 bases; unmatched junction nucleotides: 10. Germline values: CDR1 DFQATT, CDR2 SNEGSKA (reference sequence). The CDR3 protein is CSATPSGGFTDTQYF. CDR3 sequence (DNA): TGCAGTGCCACCCCGAGCGGGGGCTTCACAGATACGCAGTATTTT.

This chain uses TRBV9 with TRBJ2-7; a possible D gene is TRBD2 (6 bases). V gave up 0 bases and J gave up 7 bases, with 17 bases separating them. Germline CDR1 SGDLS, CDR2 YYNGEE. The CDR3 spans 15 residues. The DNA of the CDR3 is TGTGCCAGCAGCGTAGCCCCTGCGGGAATGGGTGAGCAGTACTTC. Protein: CASSVAPAGMGEQYF.

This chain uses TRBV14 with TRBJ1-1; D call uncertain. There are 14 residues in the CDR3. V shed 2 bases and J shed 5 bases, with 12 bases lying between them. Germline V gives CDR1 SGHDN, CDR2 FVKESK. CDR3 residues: CASSQFNIWTEAFF. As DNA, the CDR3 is TGTGCCAGCAGCCAATTTAACATCTGGACTGAAGCTTTCTTT.

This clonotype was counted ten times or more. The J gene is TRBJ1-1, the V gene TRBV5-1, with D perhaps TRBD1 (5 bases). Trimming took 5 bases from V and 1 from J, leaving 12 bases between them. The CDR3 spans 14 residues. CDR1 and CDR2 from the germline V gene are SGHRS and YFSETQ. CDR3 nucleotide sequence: TGCGCCAGCAGTTCGGACGGACAGAACACTGAAGCTTTCTTT. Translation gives CASSSDGQNTEAFF.

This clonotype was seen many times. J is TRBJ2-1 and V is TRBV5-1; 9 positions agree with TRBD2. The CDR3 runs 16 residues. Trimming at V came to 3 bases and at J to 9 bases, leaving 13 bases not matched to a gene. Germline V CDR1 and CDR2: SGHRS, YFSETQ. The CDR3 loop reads CASSWGVAGDGSEQFF. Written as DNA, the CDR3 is TGCGCCAGCAGCTGGGGGGTAGCGGGAGATGGGAGTGAGCAGTTCTTC.

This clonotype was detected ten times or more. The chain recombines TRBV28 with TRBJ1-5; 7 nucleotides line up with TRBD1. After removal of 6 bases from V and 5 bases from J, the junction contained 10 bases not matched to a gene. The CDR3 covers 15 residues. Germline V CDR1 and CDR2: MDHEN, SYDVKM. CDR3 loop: CASSLTGVGYQPQHF. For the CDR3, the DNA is TGTGCCAGCAGCCTCACAGGGGTGGGATATCAGCCCCAGCATTTT.

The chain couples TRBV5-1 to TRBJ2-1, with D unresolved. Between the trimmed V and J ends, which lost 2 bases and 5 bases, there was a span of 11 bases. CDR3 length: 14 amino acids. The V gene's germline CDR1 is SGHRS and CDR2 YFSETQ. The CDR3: CASSLGLEHNEQFF. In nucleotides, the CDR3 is TGCGCCAGCAGCTTAGGGCTGGAGCACAATGAGCAGTTCTTC.

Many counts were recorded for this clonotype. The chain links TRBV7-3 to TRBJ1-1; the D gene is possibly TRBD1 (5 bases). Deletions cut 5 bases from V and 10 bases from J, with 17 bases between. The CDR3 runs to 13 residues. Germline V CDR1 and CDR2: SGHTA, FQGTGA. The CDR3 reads CASSMNPTGRAFF. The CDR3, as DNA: TGTGCCAGCAGCATGAATCCAACAGGCAGAGCTTTCTTT. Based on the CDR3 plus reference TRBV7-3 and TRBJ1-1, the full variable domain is GAGVSQTPSNKVTEKGKYVELRCDPISGHTALYWYRQSLGQGPEFLIYFQGTGAADDSGLPNDRFFAVRPEGSVSTLKIQRTERGDSAVYLCASSMNPTGRAFFGQGTRLTVV.

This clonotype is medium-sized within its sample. The CDR3 bases are TGTGCCAGCAGCTTTTTGCAGGGTAGTGAGCAGTTCTTC. The encoded protein is CASSFLQGSEQFF. This rearrangement joins TRBV5-5 to TRBJ2-1; D may be TRBD1 (5 bases). The germline gives CDR1 SGHKS, CDR2 YYEKEE (reference sequence). The CDR3 has 13 residues. The V and J ends lost 2 bases and 9 bases respectively, with 12 bases between them.

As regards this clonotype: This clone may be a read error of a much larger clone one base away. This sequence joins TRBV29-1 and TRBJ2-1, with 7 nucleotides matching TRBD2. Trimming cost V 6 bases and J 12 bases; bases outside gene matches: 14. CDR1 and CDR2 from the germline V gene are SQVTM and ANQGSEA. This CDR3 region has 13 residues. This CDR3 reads CSVLAGASYGQFF. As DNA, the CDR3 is TGCAGCGTATTGGCGGGAGCGTCGTATGGGCAGTTCTTC.

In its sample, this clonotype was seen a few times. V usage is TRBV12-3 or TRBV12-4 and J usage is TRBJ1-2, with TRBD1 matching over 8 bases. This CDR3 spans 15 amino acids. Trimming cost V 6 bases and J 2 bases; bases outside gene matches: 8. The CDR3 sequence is CASSSSRTGNYGYTF. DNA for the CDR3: TGTGCCAGCAGCTCGAGTAGGACAGGGAACTATGGCTACACCTTC.

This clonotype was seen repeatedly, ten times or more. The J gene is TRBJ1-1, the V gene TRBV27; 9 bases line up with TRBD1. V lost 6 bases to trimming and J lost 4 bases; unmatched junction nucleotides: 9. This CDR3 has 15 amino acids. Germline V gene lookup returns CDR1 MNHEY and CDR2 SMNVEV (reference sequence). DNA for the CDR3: TGTGCCAGCAGAGATCCGGGACAGGGAATCACTGAAGCTTTCTTT. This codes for CASRDPGQGITEAFF.